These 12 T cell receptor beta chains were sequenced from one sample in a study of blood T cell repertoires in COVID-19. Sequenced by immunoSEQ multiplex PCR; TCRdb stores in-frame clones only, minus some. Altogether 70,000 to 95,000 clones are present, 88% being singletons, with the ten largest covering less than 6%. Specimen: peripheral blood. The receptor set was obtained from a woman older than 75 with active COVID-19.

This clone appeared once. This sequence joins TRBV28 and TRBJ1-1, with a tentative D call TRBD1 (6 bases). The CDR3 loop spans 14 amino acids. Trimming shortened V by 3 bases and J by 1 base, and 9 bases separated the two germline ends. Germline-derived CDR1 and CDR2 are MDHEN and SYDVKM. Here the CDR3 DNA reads TGTGCCAGCAGTTTTGGGACAAAGAACACTGAAGCTTTCTTT. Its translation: CASSFGTKNTEAFF.

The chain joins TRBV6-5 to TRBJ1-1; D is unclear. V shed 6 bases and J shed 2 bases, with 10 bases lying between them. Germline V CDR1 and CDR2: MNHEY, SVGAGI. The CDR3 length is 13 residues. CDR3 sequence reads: CASRPVHNTEAFF. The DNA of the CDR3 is TGTGCCAGCAGGCCTGTACATAACACTGAAGCTTTCTTT.

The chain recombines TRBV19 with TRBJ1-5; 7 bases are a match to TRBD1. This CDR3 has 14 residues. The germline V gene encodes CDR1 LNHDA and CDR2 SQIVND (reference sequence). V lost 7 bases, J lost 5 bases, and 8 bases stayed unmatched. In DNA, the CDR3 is TGTGCCAGTACCCCGGGACAGAGGTATCAGCCCCAGCATTTT. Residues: CASTPGQRYQPQHF.

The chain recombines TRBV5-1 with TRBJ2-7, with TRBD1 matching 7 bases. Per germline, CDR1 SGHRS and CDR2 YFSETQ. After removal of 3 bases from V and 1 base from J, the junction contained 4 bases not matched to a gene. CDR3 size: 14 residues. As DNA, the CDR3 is TGCGCCAGCAGCTCGGGACAGCCTTCCTACGAGCAGTACTTC. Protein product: CASSSGQPSYEQYF.

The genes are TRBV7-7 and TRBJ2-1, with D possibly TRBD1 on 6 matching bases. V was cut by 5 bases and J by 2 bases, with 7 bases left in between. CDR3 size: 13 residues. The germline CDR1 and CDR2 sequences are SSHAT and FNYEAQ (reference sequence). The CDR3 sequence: CASSRTAYNEQFF. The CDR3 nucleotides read TGTGCCAGCAGCAGGACAGCCTACAATGAGCAGTTCTTC.

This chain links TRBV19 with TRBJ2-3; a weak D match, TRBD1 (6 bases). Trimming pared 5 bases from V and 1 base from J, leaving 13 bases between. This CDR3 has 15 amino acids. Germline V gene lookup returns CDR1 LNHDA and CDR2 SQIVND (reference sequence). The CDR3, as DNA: TGTGCCAGTAGTTCACAGGGTAGTGGCACAGATACGCAGTATTTT. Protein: CASSSQGSGTDTQYF.

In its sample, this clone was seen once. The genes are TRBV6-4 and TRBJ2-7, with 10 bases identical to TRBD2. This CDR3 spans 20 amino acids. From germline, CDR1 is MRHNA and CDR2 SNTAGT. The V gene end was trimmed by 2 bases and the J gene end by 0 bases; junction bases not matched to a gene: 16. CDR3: CASSDSVETSGNISSYEQYF. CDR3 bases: TGTGCCAGCAGTGACAGCGTTGAAACTAGCGGGAACATAAGCTCCTACGAGCAGTACTTC.

CDR3 bases: TGTGCCAGCAGCCCACGGGAAGGCTACGAGCAGTACTTC. This sequence encodes CASSPREGYEQYF. The V and J genes are TRBV12-3 or TRBV12-4 and TRBJ2-7, with D possibly being TRBD2 (5 bases). The CDR3 is made up of 13 amino acids. V gave up 6 bases and J gave up 3 bases, with 12 bases separating them.

The chain's CDR3 is CASSLSLGQGDRGANVLTF. CDR3 bases: TGTGCCAGTAGTTTGTCCTTGGGACAGGGCGATCGTGGGGCCAACGTCCTGACTTTC. The J gene is TRBJ2-6, the V gene TRBV19; TRBD1 aligns across 9 bases. After removal of 5 bases from V and 3 bases from J, the junction contained 14 bases not matched to a gene. CDR3 length equals 19 residues. Germline V gives CDR1 LNHDA, CDR2 SQIVND (reference sequence).

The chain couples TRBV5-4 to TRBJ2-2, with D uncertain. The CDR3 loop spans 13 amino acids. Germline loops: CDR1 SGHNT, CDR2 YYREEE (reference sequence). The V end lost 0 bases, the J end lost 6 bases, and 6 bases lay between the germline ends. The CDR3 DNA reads TGTGCCAGCAGCTTGGCCCGTCCCGGGGAGCTGTTTTTT. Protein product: CASSLARPGELFF.

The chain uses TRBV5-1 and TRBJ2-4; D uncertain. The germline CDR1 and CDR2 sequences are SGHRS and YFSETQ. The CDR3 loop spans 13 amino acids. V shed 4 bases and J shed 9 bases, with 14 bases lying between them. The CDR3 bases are TGCGCCAGCAGCCCGGTACGATCAGGCATTCAGTACTTC. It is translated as CASSPVRSGIQYF.

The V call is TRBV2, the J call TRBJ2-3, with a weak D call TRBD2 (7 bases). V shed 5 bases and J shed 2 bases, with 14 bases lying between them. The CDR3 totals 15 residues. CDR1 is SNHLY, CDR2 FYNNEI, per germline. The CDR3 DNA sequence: TGTGCCAGCAGTACAGGGAGGGCTCCCACAGATACGCAGTATTTT. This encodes CASSTGRAPTDTQYF.